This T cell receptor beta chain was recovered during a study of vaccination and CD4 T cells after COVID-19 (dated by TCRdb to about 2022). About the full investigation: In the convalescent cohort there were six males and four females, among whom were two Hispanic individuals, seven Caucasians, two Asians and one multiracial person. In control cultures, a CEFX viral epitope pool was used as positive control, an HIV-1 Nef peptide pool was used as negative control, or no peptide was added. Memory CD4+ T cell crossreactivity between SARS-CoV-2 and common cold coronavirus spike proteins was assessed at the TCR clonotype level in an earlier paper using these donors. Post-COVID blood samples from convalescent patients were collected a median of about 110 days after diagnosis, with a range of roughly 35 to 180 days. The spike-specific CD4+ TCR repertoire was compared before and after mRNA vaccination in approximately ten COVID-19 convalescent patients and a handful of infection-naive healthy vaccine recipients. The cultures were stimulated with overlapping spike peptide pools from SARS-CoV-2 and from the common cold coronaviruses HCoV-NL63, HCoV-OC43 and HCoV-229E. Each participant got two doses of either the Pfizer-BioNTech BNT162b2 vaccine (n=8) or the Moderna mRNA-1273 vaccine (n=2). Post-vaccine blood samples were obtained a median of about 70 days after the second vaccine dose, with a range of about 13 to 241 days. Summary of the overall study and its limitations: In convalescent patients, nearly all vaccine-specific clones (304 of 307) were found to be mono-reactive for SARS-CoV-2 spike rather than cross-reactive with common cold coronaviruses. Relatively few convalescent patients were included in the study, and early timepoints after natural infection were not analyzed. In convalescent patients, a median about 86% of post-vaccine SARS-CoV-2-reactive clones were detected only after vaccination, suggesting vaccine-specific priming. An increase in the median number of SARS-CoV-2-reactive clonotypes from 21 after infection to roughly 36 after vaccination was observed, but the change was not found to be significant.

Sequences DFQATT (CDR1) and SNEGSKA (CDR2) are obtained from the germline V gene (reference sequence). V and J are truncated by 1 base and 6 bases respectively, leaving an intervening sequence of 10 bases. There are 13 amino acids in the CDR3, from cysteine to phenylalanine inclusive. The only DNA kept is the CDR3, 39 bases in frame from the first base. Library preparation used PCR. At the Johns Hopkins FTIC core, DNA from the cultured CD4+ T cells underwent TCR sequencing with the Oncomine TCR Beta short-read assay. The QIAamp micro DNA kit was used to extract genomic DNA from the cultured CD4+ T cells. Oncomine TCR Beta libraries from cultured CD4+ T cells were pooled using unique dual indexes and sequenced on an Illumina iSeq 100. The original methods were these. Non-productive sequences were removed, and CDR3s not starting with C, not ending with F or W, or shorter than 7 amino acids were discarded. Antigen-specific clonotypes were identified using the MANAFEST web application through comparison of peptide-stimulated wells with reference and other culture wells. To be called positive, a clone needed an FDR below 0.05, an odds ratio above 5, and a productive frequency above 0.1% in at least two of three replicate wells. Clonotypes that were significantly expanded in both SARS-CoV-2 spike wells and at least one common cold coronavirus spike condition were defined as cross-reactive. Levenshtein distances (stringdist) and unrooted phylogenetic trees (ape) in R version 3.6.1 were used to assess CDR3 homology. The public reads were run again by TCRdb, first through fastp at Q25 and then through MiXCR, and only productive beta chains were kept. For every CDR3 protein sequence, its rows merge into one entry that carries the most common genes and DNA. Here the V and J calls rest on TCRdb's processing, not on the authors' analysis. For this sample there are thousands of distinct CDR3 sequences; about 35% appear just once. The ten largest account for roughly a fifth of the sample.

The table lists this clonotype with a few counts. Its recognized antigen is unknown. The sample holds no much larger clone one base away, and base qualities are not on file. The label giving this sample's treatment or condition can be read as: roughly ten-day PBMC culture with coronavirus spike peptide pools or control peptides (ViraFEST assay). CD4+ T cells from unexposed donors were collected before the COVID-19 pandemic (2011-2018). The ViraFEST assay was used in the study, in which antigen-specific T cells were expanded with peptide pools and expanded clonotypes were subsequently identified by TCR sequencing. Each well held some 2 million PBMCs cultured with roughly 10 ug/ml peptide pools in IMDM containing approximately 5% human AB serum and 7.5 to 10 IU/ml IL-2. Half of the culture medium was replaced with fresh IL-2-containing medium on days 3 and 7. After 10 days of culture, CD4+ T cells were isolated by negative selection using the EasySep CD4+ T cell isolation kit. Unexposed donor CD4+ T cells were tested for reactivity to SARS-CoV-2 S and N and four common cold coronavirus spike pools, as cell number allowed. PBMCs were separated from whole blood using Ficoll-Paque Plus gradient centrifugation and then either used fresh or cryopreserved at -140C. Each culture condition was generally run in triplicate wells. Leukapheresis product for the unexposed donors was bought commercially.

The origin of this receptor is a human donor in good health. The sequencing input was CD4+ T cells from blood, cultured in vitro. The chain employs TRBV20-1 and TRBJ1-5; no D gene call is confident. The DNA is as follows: TGCAGTGCTAGAGCCCGGACGACTCAGCCCCAGCATTTT. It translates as CSARARTTQPQHF.